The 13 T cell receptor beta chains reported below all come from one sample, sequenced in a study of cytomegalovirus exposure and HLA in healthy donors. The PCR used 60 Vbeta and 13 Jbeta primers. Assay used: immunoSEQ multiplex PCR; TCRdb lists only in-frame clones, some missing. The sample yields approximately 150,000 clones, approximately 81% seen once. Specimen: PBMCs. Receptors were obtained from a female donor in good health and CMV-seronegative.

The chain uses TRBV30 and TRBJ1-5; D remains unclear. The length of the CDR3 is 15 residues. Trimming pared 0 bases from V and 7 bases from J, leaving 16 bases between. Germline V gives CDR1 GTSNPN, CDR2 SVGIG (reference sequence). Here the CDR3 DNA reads TGTGCCTGGAGTGTCGCGGCCGTTTCCAAGCAGCCCCAGCATTTT. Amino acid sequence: CAWSVAAVSKQPQHF.

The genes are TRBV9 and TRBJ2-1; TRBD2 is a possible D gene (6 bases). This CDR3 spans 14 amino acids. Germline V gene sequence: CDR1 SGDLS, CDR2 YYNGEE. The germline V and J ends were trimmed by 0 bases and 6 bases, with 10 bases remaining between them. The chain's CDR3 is CASSVVETSNEQFF. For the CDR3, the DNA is TGTGCCAGCAGCGTAGTTGAGACTAGCAATGAGCAGTTCTTC.

CDR3 loop: CASSSDSQETQYF. CDR3 DNA sequence: TGTGCCAGTAGTAGCGACTCCCAAGAGACCCAGTACTTC. The chain recombines TRBV19 with TRBJ2-5; D remains ambiguous. V lost 4 bases to trimming and J lost 1 base, with 7 bases between them. The CDR3 loop spans 13 amino acids. Germline values: CDR1 LNHDA, CDR2 SQIVND (reference sequence).

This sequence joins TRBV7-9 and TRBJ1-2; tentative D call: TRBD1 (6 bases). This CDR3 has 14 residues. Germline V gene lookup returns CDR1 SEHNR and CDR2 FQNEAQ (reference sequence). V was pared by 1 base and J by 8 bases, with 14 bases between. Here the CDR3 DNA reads TGTGCCAGCAGCTTAGATAGTGGGGGCGGCGGCTACACCTTC. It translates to CASSLDSGGGGYTF.

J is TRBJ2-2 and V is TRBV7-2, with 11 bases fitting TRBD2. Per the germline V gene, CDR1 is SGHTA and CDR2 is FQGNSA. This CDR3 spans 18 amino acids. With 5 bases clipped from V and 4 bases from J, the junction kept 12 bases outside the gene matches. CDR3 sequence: CASSRGLLAGGFTGELFF. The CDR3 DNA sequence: TGTGCCAGCAGCCGAGGACTGCTAGCGGGGGGTTTCACCGGGGAGCTGTTTTTT.

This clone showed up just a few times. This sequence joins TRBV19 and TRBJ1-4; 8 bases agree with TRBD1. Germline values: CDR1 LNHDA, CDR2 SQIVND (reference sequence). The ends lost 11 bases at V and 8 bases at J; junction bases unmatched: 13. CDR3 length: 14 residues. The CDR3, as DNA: TGTGCCTCCCGTTCACAGGGGGGAGGCGAAAAACTGTTTTTT. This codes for CASRSQGGGEKLFF.

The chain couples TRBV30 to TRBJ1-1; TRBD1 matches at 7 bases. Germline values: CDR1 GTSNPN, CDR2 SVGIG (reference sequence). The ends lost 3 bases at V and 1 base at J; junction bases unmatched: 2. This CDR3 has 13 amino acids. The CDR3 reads CAWRRQGNTEAFF. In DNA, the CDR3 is TGTGCCTGGAGGAGACAGGGGAACACTGAAGCTTTCTTT.

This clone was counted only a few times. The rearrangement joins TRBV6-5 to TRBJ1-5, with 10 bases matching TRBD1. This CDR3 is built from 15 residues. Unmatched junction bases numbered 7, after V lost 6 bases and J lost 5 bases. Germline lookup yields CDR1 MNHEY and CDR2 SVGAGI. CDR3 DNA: TGTGCCAGCAGCCGCGGACAGGGGGTAGATCAGCCCCAGCATTTT. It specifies CASSRGQGVDQPQHF.

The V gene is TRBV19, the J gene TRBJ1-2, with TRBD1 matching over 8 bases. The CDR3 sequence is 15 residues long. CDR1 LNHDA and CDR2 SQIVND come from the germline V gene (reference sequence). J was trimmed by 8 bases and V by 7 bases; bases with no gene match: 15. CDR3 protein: CASTKGGQEVGGYTF. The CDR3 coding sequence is TGTGCCAGTACCAAAGGGGGACAGGAAGTGGGAGGCTACACCTTC. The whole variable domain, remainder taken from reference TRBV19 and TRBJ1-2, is DGGITQSPKYLFRKEGQNVTLSCEQNLNHDAMYWYRQDPGQGLRLIYYSQIVNDFQKGDIAEGYSVSREKKESFPLTVTSAQKNPTAFYLCASTKGGQEVGGYTFGSGTRLTVV.

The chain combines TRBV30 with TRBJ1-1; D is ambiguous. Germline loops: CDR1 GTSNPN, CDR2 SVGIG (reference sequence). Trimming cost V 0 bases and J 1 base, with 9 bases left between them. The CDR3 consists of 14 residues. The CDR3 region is CAWSVAAANTEAFF. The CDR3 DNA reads TGTGCCTGGAGTGTTGCGGCAGCGAACACTGAAGCTTTCTTT. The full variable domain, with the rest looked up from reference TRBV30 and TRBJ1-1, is SQTIHQWPATLVQPVGSPLSLECTVEGTSNPNLYWYRQAAGRGLQLLFYSVGIGQISSEVPQNLSASRPQDRQFILSSKKLLLSDSGFYLCAWSVAAANTEAFFGQGTRLTVV.

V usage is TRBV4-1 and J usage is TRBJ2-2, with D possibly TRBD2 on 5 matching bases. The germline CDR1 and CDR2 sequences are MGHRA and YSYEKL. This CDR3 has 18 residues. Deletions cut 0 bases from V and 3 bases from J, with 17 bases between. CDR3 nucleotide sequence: TGCGCCAGCAGCCAAGATTTGGCTCGGGGTCGAGACACCGGGGAGCTGTTTTTT. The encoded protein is CASSQDLARGRDTGELFF.

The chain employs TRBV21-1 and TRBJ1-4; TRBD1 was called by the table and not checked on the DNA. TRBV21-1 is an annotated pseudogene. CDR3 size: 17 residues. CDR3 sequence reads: CASSKGPGQPENEKLFF. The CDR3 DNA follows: TGTGCCAGCAGCAAAGGACCAGGACAGCCCGAAAATGAAAAACTGTTTTTT.

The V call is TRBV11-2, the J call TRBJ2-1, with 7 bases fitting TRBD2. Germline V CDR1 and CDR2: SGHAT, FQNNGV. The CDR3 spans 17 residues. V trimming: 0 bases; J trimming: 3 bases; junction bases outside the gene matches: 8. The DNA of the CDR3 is TGTGCCAGCAGCTTAGAGGCTCGCGGGAGTTTCTACAATGAGCAGTTCTTC. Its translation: CASSLEARGSFYNEQFF.